The 2 T cell receptor beta chains in this list originate from one sample, sequenced in a study of post-analysis software for immune sequencing data. Their antigens are not known. Study results and limitations: Patients carried five TRBV segments more frequently than controls did, and TRBV5-6, TRBV5-1 and TRBV20-1 were among them.

Unique molecular identifiers tagged the TCR beta cDNA libraries. TCRdb re-derived calls from the PCR reads in MiXCR, one entry per CDR3 protein. The data show hundreds of thousands of distinct CDR3 sequences, more than 50% seen once. Sequencing was performed on blood. These receptors originate from a girl aged 2-15 years with multiple sclerosis.

This clonotype was found a few times. The chain employs TRBV5-4 and TRBJ2-7; 8 nucleotides line up with TRBD1. This CDR3 has 14 residues. CDR1 is SGHNT, CDR2 YYREEE, per germline (reference sequence). V dropped 4 bases and J dropped 5; count of bases not matched to a gene: 8. The chain's CDR3 is CASSMDAGGNEQYF. CDR3 DNA: TGTGCCAGCAGCATGGACGCAGGGGGCAACGAGCAGTACTTC.

The chain combines TRBV20-1 with TRBJ2-3; D gene ambiguous. Germline V gene lookup returns CDR1 DFQATT and CDR2 SNEGSKA (reference sequence). The V end lost 3 bases, the J end lost 3 bases, and 7 bases lay between the germline ends. This CDR3 region has 12 residues. The CDR3: CSARHPTDTQYF. The CDR3 bases are TGCAGTGCTAGGCATCCGACAGATACGCAGTATTTT.